The 21 T cell receptor beta chains listed next were all sequenced from one sample in a study of Tregs in tolerant kidney transplant recipients (dated by TCRdb to between 2017 and 2020). The sample's time point label, in plain terms: blood sample drawn before combined kidney and bone marrow transplant. The library was obtained by the immunoSEQ multiplex PCR assay. Sourced from immuneACCESS, this table was stored by TCRdb with only in-frame sequences that have V and J called. A share of the clones is absent; for the studies checked, an unresolved V gene accounts for under half, and the remainder has no known explanation. Within this sample are about 83,000 clones, with 95% to 98% of them counted one time only. In total, the top ten clones hold around 0.58% of the sample. This material consisted of CD4+ T cells from blood, taken before the transplant. All receptors come from a human donor who received a combined kidney and bone marrow transplant.

This chain connects TRBV7-2 to TRBJ2-2; 7 nucleotides match TRBD2. The CDR3 totals 14 residues. The germline V gene encodes CDR1 SGHTA and CDR2 FQGNSA. V gave up 0 bases and J gave up 5 bases; unmatched junction bases: 0. CDR3 sequence (DNA): TGTGCCAGCAGCTTAGCGCGGGAGACCGGGGAGCTGTTTTTT. Translated, it gives CASSLARETGELFF.

In DNA, the CDR3 is TGTGCCAGCAGCGTACTTCTCGGGTACGGGGGAGAGGAGCGGACCTCTGGGGCCAACGTCCTGACTTTC. It is translated as CASSVLLGYGGEERTSGANVLTF. The V and J genes are TRBV9 and TRBJ2-6, with TRBD2 as a possible D gene (6 bases). V lost 1 base to trimming and J lost 0 bases, with 29 bases between them. Per germline, CDR1 SGDLS and CDR2 YYNGEE. CDR3 length: 23 residues.

The J gene is TRBJ1-1, the V gene TRBV9; D unclear. Trimming took off 0 bases at V and 2 bases at J, with 8 bases between the two ends. Germline V gene sequence: CDR1 SGDLS, CDR2 YYNGEE. The CDR3 loop spans 14 amino acids. The CDR3 DNA follows: TGTGCCAGCAGCGTAGTGATGGCAAACACTGAAGCTTTCTTT. As protein: CASSVVMANTEAFF.

CDR3 protein: CASRSPGGLYEQYF. Written as DNA, the CDR3 is TGTGCCAGCAGATCCCCGGGAGGCCTGTACGAGCAGTACTTC. This chain uses TRBV28 with TRBJ2-7, with 7 nucleotides matching TRBD2. This CDR3 spans 14 amino acids. The germline V gene encodes CDR1 MDHEN and CDR2 SYDVKM. V lost 6 bases and J lost 4; bases outside the gene matches: 9.

The CDR3 here is CAISESSNEQYF. CDR3 DNA: TGTGCCATCAGTGAGTCATCCAACGAGCAGTACTTC. This sequence joins TRBV10-3 and TRBJ2-7; D not certain. V lost 0 bases and J 5 bases, leaving 5 bases between the germline ends. The CDR3 length is 12 residues. The V gene's germline CDR1 is ENHRY and CDR2 SYGVKD.

V gene TRBV5-4 combines with J gene TRBJ2-5; TRBD2 matches at 7 bases. This CDR3 is 15 amino acids long. Trimming took 2 bases from V and 2 from J; bases not matched to a gene: 6. CDR1 SGHNT and CDR2 YYREEE come from the germline V gene (reference sequence). The CDR3 nucleotides read TGTGCCAGCAGCTTACGTATTAGCGGGCAAGAGACCCAGTACTTC. Amino acids: CASSLRISGQETQYF.

The V call is TRBV7-2, the J call TRBJ1-1; D may be TRBD1 (6 bases). Germline V lookup: CDR1 SGHTA, CDR2 FQGNSA. The CDR3 has 15 amino acids. Trimming shortened V by 5 bases and J by 1 base, and 14 bases separated the two germline ends. The CDR3 region is CASSVSQGGNTEAFF. The CDR3 nucleotides are TGTGCCAGCAGCGTCAGTCAAGGGGGGAACACTGAAGCTTTCTTT.

The rearrangement uses TRBV28 and TRBJ2-7; TRBD1 matches 8 bases. Germline CDR1 MDHEN, CDR2 SYDVKM. CDR3 length: 17 residues. V was pared by 7 bases and J by 0 bases, with 14 bases of the junction left unmatched. As DNA, the CDR3 is TGTGCCAGCACTCATTCGCGGACAGGGCCAAGCTCCTACGAGCAGTACTTC. As protein: CASTHSRTGPSSYEQYF.

This rearrangement joins TRBV6-1 to TRBJ2-7; D perhaps matches TRBD2 (6 bases). Trimming left V 1 base short and J 2 bases short, with 9 bases between. This CDR3 comprises 14 residues. Germline lookup yields CDR1 MNHNS and CDR2 SASEGT. CDR3 loop: CASSEGTGAYEQYF. CDR3 sequence (DNA): TGTGCCAGCAGTGAAGGGACGGGAGCCTACGAGCAGTACTTC.

The chain combines TRBV4-1 with TRBJ2-3; possibly TRBD2 for D (5 bases). The CDR3 runs 15 residues. V lost 1 base and J 2 bases, leaving 10 bases between the germline ends. Germline CDR1 reads MGHRA; CDR2 reads YSYEKL. CDR3 bases: TGCGCCAGCAGCCAAGGCACGGGGTCCACAGATACGCAGTATTTT. Translation: CASSQGTGSTDTQYF.

This chain uses TRBV4-2 with TRBJ2-1, with 10 bases matching TRBD1. Germline assignment: CDR1 LGHNA and CDR2 YNFKEQ. V lost 4 bases to trimming and J lost 7 bases; unmatched junction nucleotides: 7. The CDR3 covers 15 residues. CDR3 nucleotides: TGTGCCAGCAGCCTCGACAGGGGGCCACGTAATGAGCAGTTCTTC. It yields the protein CASSLDRGPRNEQFF.

The chain employs TRBV2 and TRBJ2-2; TRBD2 agrees at 9 bases. V was pared by 8 bases and J by 3 bases, with 16 bases of the junction left unmatched. The CDR3 is 18 amino acids. The germline V gene has CDR1 SNHLY and CDR2 FYNNEI. For the CDR3, the DNA is TGTGCCAGCCCTCGGCGCGCTAGCGGGAAACGGTACACCGGGGAGCTGTTTTTT. Its translation is CASPRRASGKRYTGELFF.

The V gene is TRBV4-3, the J gene TRBJ1-4; 9 bases are shared with TRBD1. The CDR3 covers 14 residues. Germline CDR1 reads LGHNA; CDR2 reads YSLEER. V lost 4 bases to trimming and J lost 7 bases; unmatched junction nucleotides: 4. For the CDR3, the DNA is TGCGCCAGCAGCCTTGACAGGGGGGCTGAAAAACTGTTTTTT. Translation: CASSLDRGAEKLFF.

This chain connects TRBV25-1 to TRBJ2-3; TRBD2 aligns across 8 bases. The length of the CDR3 is 18 residues. Germline CDR1 reads MGHDK; CDR2 reads SYGVNS. With V trimmed by 6 bases and J by 3 bases, 17 bases remained unmatched. The CDR3 loop reads CASSSRRGALTSTDTQYF. CDR3 coding DNA: TGTGCCAGCAGCTCGAGGCGGGGGGCCCTAACTAGTACAGATACGCAGTATTTT.

This chain joins TRBV11-1 and TRBJ1-1; 9 bases match TRBD1. Germline V CDR1 and CDR2: SGHAT, FQDESV (reference sequence). The CDR3 is 15 residues long. The trim removed 6 bases at V and 7 bases at J, leaving 12 bases unmatched. The CDR3 DNA reads TGTGCCAGCAGGTCTACGAGGACAGGGGAGGGTGAAGCTTTCTTT. Translating gives CASRSTRTGEGEAFF.

This clone is a singleton in its sample. This chain links TRBV11-3 with TRBJ2-7, with 8 bases identical to TRBD1. This CDR3 has 14 amino acids. The ends lost 4 bases at V and 2 bases at J; junction bases unmatched: 4. Germline-derived CDR1 and CDR2 are SGHNT and YENEEA. In DNA form, the CDR3 reads TGTGCCAGCAGCTCCGGGACAGGTCCCTACGAGCAGTACTTC. Translating gives CASSSGTGPYEQYF.

V is TRBV18 and J is TRBJ2-3, with 11 bases that match TRBD2. CDR3 size: 17 residues. Losses at the gene ends were 4 bases for V and 0 bases for J; bases not matched to a gene: 6. The germline CDR1 and CDR2 sequences are KGHSH and LQKENI. CDR3 loop: CASSHTTSGRSTDTQYF. DNA of the CDR3: TGTGCCAGCTCACATACTACTAGCGGGAGAAGCACAGATACGCAGTATTTT.

The genes are TRBV5-1 and TRBJ2-7; D not resolved. Germline loops: CDR1 SGHRS, CDR2 YFSETQ. The V gene lost 4 bases and the J gene lost 7 bases, with 15 bases spanning the gap. CDR3 length equals 13 residues. The CDR3 reads CASSPRQTREQYF. In DNA form, the CDR3 reads TGCGCCAGCAGCCCCAGGCAGACAAGGGAGCAGTACTTC.

The rearrangement uses TRBV5-1 and TRBJ1-2, with a possible D match to TRBD1 (5 bases). Trimming pared 0 bases from V and 4 bases from J, leaving 13 bases between. This CDR3 has 15 residues. Germline CDR1 and CDR2: SGHRS and YFSETQ. The CDR3 sequence is CASSLVQASGYGYTF. For the CDR3, the DNA is TGCGCCAGCAGCTTGGTACAGGCGAGTGGCTATGGCTACACCTTC.

The chain has TRBV6-5 and TRBJ2-2; weak D call: TRBD2 (6 bases). Germline-derived CDR1 and CDR2 are MNHEY and SVGAGI. With 8 bases removed from V and 7 bases from J, the gap between germline ends came to 17 bases. The CDR3 totals 14 residues. In DNA form, the CDR3 reads TGTGCCAGCCTTAAACCGGGGGACGGCGGGGAGCTGTTTTTT. Translation: CASLKPGDGGELFF.

The rearrangement links TRBV7-3 to TRBJ1-2; 8 bases map to TRBD1. Losses at the gene ends were 2 bases for V and 3 bases for J; bases not matched to a gene: 8. The CDR3 consists of 16 residues. Germline values: CDR1 SGHTA, CDR2 FQGTGA. This CDR3 is CASSLGLRGQDYGYTF. The CDR3 nucleotides are TGTGCCAGCAGCTTAGGGCTCAGGGGACAGGACTATGGCTACACCTTC.